This TCR beta chain comes out of a study of Ad26.COV2.S vaccination and SARS-CoV-2 variants. At the level of the study: In the COV1001 trial, the donor was in the Ad26.COV2.S arm. Ad26.COV2.S given intramuscularly, once or twice 56 days apart. Study-wide findings and caveats: Substantial breadth was reportedly displayed by spike-specific CD8+ and CD4+ T cell responses after vaccination.

Noted treatment: roughly 20 received Ad26.COV2.S at low or high dose, single or two shots; 5 received placebo; per-sample allocation not given. Sampling happened 63 days after the first vaccine or placebo injection. Aged 18-55 years, donor was enrolled in Boston in about 2020. From germline, CDR1 is SGHDN and CDR2 FVKESK. The CDR3 is 20 residues long. Trimming took 0 bases from V and 3 from J; bases not matched to a gene: 12. TCRdb's copy holds only in-frame clones and misses some; the assay was immunoSEQ multiplex PCR. The sample shows 430,000 or so clones, 89% of them seen only once. In its sample, this clone was seen once. Antigen: not known.

The sequence was collected from a person between 18 and 60 years old who received the Ad26.COV2.S COVID-19 vaccine or a placebo. The rearrangement joins TRBV14 to TRBJ2-5; 14 nucleotides match TRBD2. The sequenced sample was peripheral blood, obtained in a trial of Ad26.COV2.S vaccine versus placebo. The CDR3 DNA sequence: TGTGCCAGCAGCCAAGAAGGTTTTGGACTAGCGGGAGGCTTAAAAGAGACCCAGTACTTC. Translating gives CASSQEGFGLAGGLKETQYF.